The clone carrying this TCR beta chain showed up just a few times. What it recognizes is unknown. The sample comes from a study of OX40 agonist ivuxolimab in advanced cancers. Broader study findings: What antigens the expanded peripheral T cells recognized was never established. Also present in some nonresponders was a low level of normalized T-cell clonal expansion.

Sequenced by immunoSEQ multiplex PCR; TCRdb stores in-frame clones only, minus some. Of approximately 64,000 clones in the sample, roughly 80% are singletons; the top ten hold 3% to 4%. The CDR3 has 14 residues. Losses at the gene ends were 5 bases for V and 3 bases for J; bases not matched to a gene: 5. Germline V lookup: CDR1 SGHTA, CDR2 FQGNSA. This TCR was sampled from an adult with an advanced solid tumor such as melanoma, head and neck, liver or kidney cancer. V and J are TRBV7-2 and TRBJ2-7; 9 bases match TRBD2. The sequencing here drew on CD4+ or CD8+ T cells sorted from blood, taken in a trial of the OX40 agonist ivuxolimab. CDR3 loop: CASSAGLASYEQYF. DNA of the CDR3: TGTGCCAGCAGCGCCGGACTAGCGAGCTACGAGCAGTACTTC.